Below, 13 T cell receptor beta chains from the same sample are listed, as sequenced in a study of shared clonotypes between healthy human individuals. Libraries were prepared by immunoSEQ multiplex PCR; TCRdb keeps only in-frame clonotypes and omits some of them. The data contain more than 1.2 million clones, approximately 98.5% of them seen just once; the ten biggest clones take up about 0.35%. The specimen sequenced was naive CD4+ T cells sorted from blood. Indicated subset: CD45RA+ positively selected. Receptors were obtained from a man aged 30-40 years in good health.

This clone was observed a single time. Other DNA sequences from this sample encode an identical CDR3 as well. In DNA form, the CDR3 reads TGTGCCAGCAGCGTAGCACCGAACTCTGGGGCCAACGTCCTGACTTTC. It yields the protein CASSVAPNSGANVLTF. The chain couples TRBV9 to TRBJ2-6; D unresolved. V was shortened by 0 bases and J by 0 bases, with 7 bases between the two germline ends. CDR1 is SGDLS and CDR2 is YYNGEE in the germline V gene. This CDR3 spans 16 amino acids. Variable domain in full (rest from reference TRBV9 and TRBJ2-6): DSGVTQTPKHLITATGQRVTLRCSPRSGDLSVYWYQQSLDQGLQFLIQYYNGEERAKGNILERFSAQQFPDLHSELNLSSLELGDSALYFCASSVAPNSGANVLTFGAGSRLTVL.

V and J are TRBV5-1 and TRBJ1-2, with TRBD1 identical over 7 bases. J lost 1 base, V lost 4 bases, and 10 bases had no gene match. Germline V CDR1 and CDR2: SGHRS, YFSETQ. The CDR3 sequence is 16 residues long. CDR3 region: CASSALTGKDNYGYTF. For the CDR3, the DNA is TGCGCCAGCAGCGCCCTGACAGGGAAAGATAACTATGGCTACACCTTC.

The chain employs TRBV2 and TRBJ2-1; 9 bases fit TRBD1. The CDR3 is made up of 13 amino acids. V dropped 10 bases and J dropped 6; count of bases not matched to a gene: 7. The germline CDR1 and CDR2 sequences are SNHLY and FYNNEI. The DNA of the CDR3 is TGTGCCATCAGGGACAGGGAGGTCAATGAGCAGTTCTTC. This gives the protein CAIRDREVNEQFF.

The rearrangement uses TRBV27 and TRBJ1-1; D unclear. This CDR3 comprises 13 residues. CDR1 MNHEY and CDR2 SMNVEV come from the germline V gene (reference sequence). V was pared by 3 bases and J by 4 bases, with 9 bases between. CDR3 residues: CASSFREATEAFF. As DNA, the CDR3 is TGTGCCAGCAGTTTTCGAGAGGCCACTGAAGCTTTCTTT.

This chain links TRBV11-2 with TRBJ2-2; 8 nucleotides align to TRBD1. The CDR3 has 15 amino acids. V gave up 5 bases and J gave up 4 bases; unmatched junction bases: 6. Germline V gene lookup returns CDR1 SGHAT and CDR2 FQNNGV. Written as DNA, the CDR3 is TGTGCCAGCAGCCAGCAGGGGGCGGGCACCGGGGAGCTGTTTTTT. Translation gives CASSQQGAGTGELFF.

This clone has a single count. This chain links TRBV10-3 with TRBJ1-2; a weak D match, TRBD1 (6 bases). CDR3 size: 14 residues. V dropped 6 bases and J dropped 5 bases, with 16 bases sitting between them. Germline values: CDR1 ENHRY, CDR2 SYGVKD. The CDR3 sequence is CAIRRDIGLYGYTF. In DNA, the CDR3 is TGTGCCATCAGGCGGGACATCGGCCTTTATGGCTACACCTTC.

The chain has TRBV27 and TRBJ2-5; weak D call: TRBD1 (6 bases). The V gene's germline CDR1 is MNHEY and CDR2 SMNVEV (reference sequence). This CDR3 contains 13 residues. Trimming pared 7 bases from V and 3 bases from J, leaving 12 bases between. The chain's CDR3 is CASTGQSKETQYF. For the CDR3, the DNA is TGTGCCAGCACAGGACAGAGCAAAGAGACCCAGTACTTC.

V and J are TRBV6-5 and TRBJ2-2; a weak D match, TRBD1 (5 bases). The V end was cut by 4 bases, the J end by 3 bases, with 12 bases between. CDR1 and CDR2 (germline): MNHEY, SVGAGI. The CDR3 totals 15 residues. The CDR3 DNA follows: TGTGCCAGCAGTTTTCAGGGCCGGGACACCGGGGAGCTGTTTTTT. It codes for CASSFQGRDTGELFF.

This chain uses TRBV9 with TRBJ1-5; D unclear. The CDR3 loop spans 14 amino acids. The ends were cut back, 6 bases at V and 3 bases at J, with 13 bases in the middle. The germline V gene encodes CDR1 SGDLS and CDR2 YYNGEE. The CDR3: CASKFGQSNQPQHF. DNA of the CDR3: TGTGCCAGCAAGTTCGGGCAGTCCAATCAGCCCCAGCATTTT.

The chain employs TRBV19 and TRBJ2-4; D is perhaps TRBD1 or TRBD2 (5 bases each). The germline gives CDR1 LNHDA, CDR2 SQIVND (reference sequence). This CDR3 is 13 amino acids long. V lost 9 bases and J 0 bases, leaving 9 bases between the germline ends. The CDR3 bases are TGTGCCAGCGGGACGCAAGCCAAAAACATTCAGTACTTC. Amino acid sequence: CASGTQAKNIQYF.

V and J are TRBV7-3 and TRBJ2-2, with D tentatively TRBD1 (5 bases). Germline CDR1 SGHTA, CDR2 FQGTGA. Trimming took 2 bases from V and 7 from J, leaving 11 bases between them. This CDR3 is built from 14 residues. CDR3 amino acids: CASSLSSGNGELFF. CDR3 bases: TGTGCCAGCAGCTTATCCTCAGGGAACGGGGAGCTGTTTTTT. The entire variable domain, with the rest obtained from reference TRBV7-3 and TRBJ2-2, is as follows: GAGVSQTPSNKVTEKGKYVELRCDPISGHTALYWYRQSLGQGPEFLIYFQGTGAADDSGLPNDRFFAVRPEGSVSTLKIQRTERGDSAVYLCASSLSSGNGELFFGEGSRLTVL.

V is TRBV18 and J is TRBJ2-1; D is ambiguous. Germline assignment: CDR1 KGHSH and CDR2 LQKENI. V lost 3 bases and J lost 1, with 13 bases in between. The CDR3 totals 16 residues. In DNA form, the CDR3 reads TGTGCCAGCTCACCCCCGGAACGAGGTTCCTACAATGAGCAGTTCTTC. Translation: CASSPPERGSYNEQFF. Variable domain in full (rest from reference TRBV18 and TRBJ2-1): NAGVMQNPRHLVRRRGQEARLRCSPMKGHSHVYWYRQLPEEGLKFMVYLQKENIIDESGMPKERFSAEFPKEGPSILRIQQVVRGDSAAYFCASSPPERGSYNEQFFGPGTRLTVL.

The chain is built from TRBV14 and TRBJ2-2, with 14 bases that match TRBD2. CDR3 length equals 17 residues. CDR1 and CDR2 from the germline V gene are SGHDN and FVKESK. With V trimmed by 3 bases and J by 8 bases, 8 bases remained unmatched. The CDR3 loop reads CASSHPGLAGGIGELFF. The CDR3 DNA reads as TGTGCCAGCAGCCATCCCGGACTAGCGGGAGGAATAGGGGAGCTGTTTTTT.